Below are 7 T cell receptor beta chains sequenced from a single sample in a study of early T cells in non-severe SARS-CoV-2 infection. TCRdb reprocessed the 5' RACE reads with MiXCR, giving one entry per CDR3 protein. The sample has about 50,000 distinct CDR3 sequences; about 6% are singletons. This sample comprised whole blood, obtained at baseline. All receptors derive from an adult who was a healthcare worker with PCR-confirmed SARS-CoV-2 infection or an uninfected control (not recorded which).

As to this clonotype: Since a much larger clone is just one base distant, this may be a read error. The gene calls are TRBV6-6 and TRBJ1-2; D remains unclear. Germline V gene sequence: CDR1 MNHNY, CDR2 SVGAGI (reference sequence). This CDR3 contains 13 residues. The germline V and J ends were trimmed by 5 bases and 4 bases, with 11 bases remaining between them. CDR3 sequence (DNA): TGTGCCAGCAGTGAGGACGGTATCTATGGCTACACCTTC. The encoded protein is CASSEDGIYGYTF.

This clonotype was recorded many times. The chain has TRBV11-2 and TRBJ2-1, with D perhaps TRBD2 (5 bases). The germline V gene encodes CDR1 SGHAT and CDR2 FQNNGV. The V gene lost 6 bases and the J gene lost 0 bases, with 12 bases spanning the gap. This CDR3 has 15 residues. The CDR3 DNA follows: TGTGCCAGCAGTCGCGATGGGAGCTCCTACAATGAGCAGTTCTTC. Translating it yields CASSRDGSSYNEQFF.

The rearrangement links TRBV25-1 to TRBJ1-2, with D possibly matching TRBD1 (5 bases). This CDR3 spans 14 amino acids. Germline values: CDR1 MGHDK, CDR2 SYGVNS. V was trimmed by 2 bases and J by 8 bases, leaving 15 bases between them. The CDR3 nucleotides are TGTGCCAGCAGTGAACTTAGGGGAGTCGGGGGCTACACCTTC. Translation: CASSELRGVGGYTF.

This clonotype was found many times. The CDR3 sequence: CASSWRGHDTYEQYF. The DNA of the CDR3 is TGTGCCAGCAGCTGGCGGGGACACGACACCTACGAGCAGTACTTC. The J gene is TRBJ2-7, the V gene TRBV7-2; D tentatively fits TRBD1 or TRBD2 (6 bases each). The CDR3 spans 15 residues. Germline CDR1 is SGHTA and CDR2 is FQGNSA. Trimming took 4 bases from V and 2 from J, leaving 15 bases between them.

V gene TRBV6-4 combines with J gene TRBJ2-3; D gene ambiguous. The CDR3 contains 12 residues. V shed 4 bases and J shed 6 bases, with 8 bases lying between them. Germline V lookup: CDR1 MRHNA, CDR2 SNTAGT. The CDR3 sequence: CASSVCMDTQYF. In DNA form, the CDR3 reads TGTGCCAGCAGTGTGTGTATGGATACGCAGTATTTT.

The chain uses TRBV20-1 and TRBJ2-3; 11 positions match TRBD2. Trimming cost V 2 bases and J 0 bases; bases outside gene matches: 1. Germline assignment: CDR1 DFQATT and CDR2 SNEGSKA (reference sequence). This CDR3 contains 15 residues. CDR3 in DNA: TGCAGTGCTAGACGGACTAGCGGGAGCACAGATACGCAGTATTTT. Translated: CSARRTSGSTDTQYF.

There are a few counts of this clonotype. The chain carries TRBV5-4 and TRBJ2-1, with D unresolved. The length of the CDR3 is 14 residues. Germline V gene lookup returns CDR1 SGHNT and CDR2 YYREEE (reference sequence). V lost 5 bases, J lost 3 bases, and 12 bases lay in between. CDR3 loop: CASSTYRIYNEQFF. The CDR3 DNA reads as TGTGCCAGCAGTACGTACCGGATCTACAATGAGCAGTTCTTC.